The rows below give T cell receptor beta chains drawn from one sample of a study of T cell changes during pregnancy in multiple sclerosis. Measured with immunoSEQ multiplex PCR; TCRdb has only the in-frame clones, and not every one. This table has about 77,000 clones, about 92% appearing once. The sequences come from peripheral blood, collected after pregnancy. The source of these receptors is a female donor in good health, enrolled as a control in a pregnancy study. Each CDR3 is given with its conserved first and last residue. Fields, in order: D gene, J gene, CDR3 length, V gene, CDR3 DNA, CDR3 protein. A D gene is named only where the DNA matches it firmly.

TRBD2	TRBJ2-1	15	TRBV2	TGTGCCAGCGCGGTGAGCGGGAGTGGTTCCAATGAGCAGTTCTTC	CASAVSGSGSNEQFF
.	TRBJ1-1	14	TRBV6-5	TGTGCCGCCCGGAGGAGGGGCTCGAACACTGAAGCTTTCTTT	CAARRRGSNTEAFF
.	TRBJ1-1	15	TRBV28	TGTGCCAGCAGTTTATCGGGGCAGGGGCTGACTGAAGCTTTCTTT	CASSLSGQGLTEAFF
.	TRBJ2-3	12	TRBV6-5	TGTGCCAGCAGTTCCCCTGGGGCTACGCAGTATTTT	CASSSPGATQYF
.	TRBJ2-7	16	TRBV6-5	TGTGCCAGCAGTTACTCGAGACAGAGGCTTGGTTACGAGCAGTACTTC	CASSYSRQRLGYEQYF
TRBD1	TRBJ1-2	14	TRBV28	TGTGCCAGCAATGCGGGGACAGTCAACTATGGCTACACCTTC	CASNAGTVNYGYTF
TRBD1	TRBJ2-5	12	TRBV19	TGTGCCAAATCGACAGGGGCAGAGACCCAGTACTTC	CAKSTGAETQYF
TRBD1	TRBJ2-1	15	TRBV7-6	TGTGCCAGCAGCCGTCAAACAGGGGATCGGAATGAGCAGTTCTTC	CASSRQTGDRNEQFF
TRBD2	TRBJ2-5	13	TRBV2	TGTGCCAGCTCCGGGGGGGCCGGAGAGACCCAGTACTTC	CASSGGAGETQYF
TRBD1	TRBJ1-2	13	TRBV29-1	TGCAGCGTTGAATATGGGGACAGAGGTGGCTACACCTTC	CSVEYGDRGGYTF
.	TRBJ2-1	15	TRBV2	TGTGCCAGCAGTGAACCCCTTACAGCACACAATGAGCAGTTCTTC	CASSEPLTAHNEQFF
.	TRBJ2-5	19	TRBV21-1	TGTGCCAGCAGCCCTGGGAGCATCGGAGATGGGGGGGTTTTCGAGACCCAGTACTTC	CASSPGSIGDGGVFETQYF
.	TRBJ2-5	13	TRBV6-5	TGTGCCAGCAGACTCGGGGTTCAAGAGACCCAGTACTTC	CASRLGVQETQYF
.	TRBJ2-3	10	TRBV7-6	TGTGCCAGCGGTGCGGATACGCAGTATTTT	CASGADTQYF
.	TRBJ2-7	14	TRBV30	TGTGCCTGGAGTGTACGATCAGGCTCCTACGAGCAGTACTTC	CAWSVRSGSYEQYF
.	TRBJ1-3	18	TRBV6-1	TGTGCCAGCAGTGTATTTACCGGAACAGGTGCCTCTGGAAACACCATATATTTT	CASSVFTGTGASGNTIYF